This T cell receptor beta chain was captured in a study of shared clonotypes between healthy human individuals. Findings and caveats of the study: When naive CD4 clonotypes were compared across a handful of donors, around 5% were shared.

Sequencing used immunoSEQ multiplex PCR; TCRdb keeps in-frame clones, though not all of them. The sample yields around 1.9 million clones, around 95% seen once. Deletions cut 1 base from V and 2 bases from J, with 9 bases between. This CDR3 is built from 15 residues. The germline V gene encodes CDR1 SEHNR and CDR2 FQNEAQ (reference sequence). On this clone: What it binds is not known.

CD45RO-negative CD8 cells positively selected for CCR7 made up the naive population, which excluded terminally differentiated effector memory CD45RA+ cells. This receptor was obtained from a man younger than 30 in good health. Some clones in this sample may be carry-over from other donors' samples. Sequenced input: naive CD8+ T cells from PBMCs. This chain joins TRBV7-9 and TRBJ2-1; weak D call: TRBD2 (6 bases). CDR3 sequence reads: CASSLGRTTYNEQFF. DNA of the CDR3: TGTGCCAGCAGCTTAGGAAGGACTACCTACAATGAGCAGTTCTTC.